These 15 T cell receptor beta chains share one sample of origin, sequenced in a study of T cell repertoires in cytomegalovirus infection. TCRdb processed the reads anew with MiXCR; each CDR3 protein has one entry. Among about 310,000 distinct CDR3 sequences listed, around 9.1% were seen once. The sample was PBMCs. The receptor source for this set is a human donor in good health (CMV status not recorded). Some clones in this sample may be carry-over from other donors' samples.

This clonotype was counted many times. The gene calls are TRBV29-1 and TRBJ2-2, with D perhaps TRBD1 or TRBD2 (6 bases each). The V end lost 5 bases, the J end lost 6 bases, and 19 bases lay between the germline ends. The germline gives CDR1 SQVTM, CDR2 ANQGSEA. This CDR3 is built from 15 residues. The CDR3 coding sequence is TGCAGCGTTAGTCTGGGTCCGGGGGCATCCGGGGAGCTGTTTTTT. This gives the protein CSVSLGPGASGELFF.

This clonotype was detected many times. The V call is TRBV7-2, the J call TRBJ1-6, with 9 bases matching TRBD1. The junction had 10 bases not matched to a gene; V was cut back by 3 bases and J by 13 bases. From germline, CDR1 is SGHTA and CDR2 FQGNSA. The CDR3 contains 15 residues. The CDR3 protein is CASSFSGTGIAPLHF. CDR3 DNA: TGTGCCAGCAGCTTTTCCGGGACAGGGATCGCTCCCCTCCACTTT.

This clonotype turned up a few times. V gene TRBV10-3 combines with J gene TRBJ1-2; TRBD1 matches at 7 bases. Germline V gene lookup returns CDR1 ENHRY and CDR2 SYGVKD. Trimming removed 5 bases from V and 7 bases from J; junction bases left unmatched: 10. This CDR3 spans 14 amino acids. The chain's CDR3 is CAISQGQSAAGYTF. The CDR3 bases are TGTGCCATCAGTCAGGGACAGTCTGCGGCTGGCTACACCTTC.

This clonotype was picked up many times. The chain carries TRBV6-5 and TRBJ2-1; D is uncertain. V shed 5 bases and J shed 3 bases, with 14 bases lying between them. From germline, CDR1 is MNHEY and CDR2 SVGAGI. CDR3 size: 15 residues. DNA for the CDR3: TGTGCCAGCAGTCCCCCCGGGTCCATCTACAATGAGCAGTTCTTC. The encoded protein is CASSPPGSIYNEQFF.

The chain has TRBV25-1 and TRBJ2-7, with 8 bases lining up with TRBD1. The CDR3 covers 15 residues. With V trimmed by 1 base and J by 3 bases, 5 bases remained unmatched. The germline V gene has CDR1 MGHDK and CDR2 SYGVNS. The CDR3 DNA reads as TGTGCCAGCAGTGAATTAACAGGGGGTCGCTACGAGCAGTACTTC. It encodes CASSELTGGRYEQYF.

In this sample, this clonotype turned up many times. This chain links TRBV28 with TRBJ2-1, with D possibly being TRBD1 (6 bases). With 9 bases removed from V and 5 bases from J, the gap between germline ends came to 17 bases. Germline loops: CDR1 MDHEN, CDR2 SYDVKM. CDR3 length: 14 residues. CDR3 in DNA: TGTGCCAGTACAGGGCCGGCGATAGACAATGAGCAGTTCTTC. Its protein product is CASTGPAIDNEQFF.

As to this clonotype: A single base separates this from a much larger clone, so it may be a read error. This chain joins TRBV12-3 or TRBV12-4 and TRBJ2-7; D remains ambiguous. The CDR3 is 13 residues long. The chain's CDR3 is CASSPTRALEKYV. For the CDR3, the DNA is TGTGCCAGCAGTCCCACCCGGGCGCTCGAGAAGTACGTC.

This clonotype was observed many times. The chain links TRBV5-1 to TRBJ1-5; 7 bases fit TRBD1. The germline V gene has CDR1 SGHRS and CDR2 YFSETQ. Losses at the gene ends were 4 bases for V and 1 base for J; bases not matched to a gene: 5. This CDR3 is 15 amino acids long. CDR3 nucleotide sequence: TGCGCCAGCAGCCACACAGGGGCGAGCAATCAGCCCCAGCATTTT. The encoded protein is CASSHTGASNQPQHF. Full variable domain (outside the CDR3, taken from reference TRBV5-1 and TRBJ1-5): KAGVTQTPRYLIKTRGQQVTLSCSPISGHRSVSWYQQTPGQGLQFLFEYFSETQRNKGNFPGRFSGRQFSNSRSEMNVSTLELGDSALYLCASSHTGASNQPQHFGDGTRLSIL.

At least ten counts were recorded for this clonotype. This sequence joins TRBV27 and TRBJ2-7; D is possibly TRBD2 (6 bases). This CDR3 has 13 residues. Germline V gene lookup returns CDR1 MNHEY and CDR2 SMNVEV (reference sequence). The V end was cut by 2 bases, the J end by 2 bases, with 7 bases between. In nucleotides, the CDR3 is TGTGCCAGCAGTTTAGCGGGGCCCTACGAGCAGTACTTC. Translating gives CASSLAGPYEQYF.

This clonotype was seen only a few times. The chain couples TRBV6-2 or TRBV6-3 to TRBJ1-5, with D unresolved. Trimming shortened V by 6 bases and J by 6 bases, and 15 bases separated the two germline ends. CDR1 and CDR2 (germline): MNHEY, SVGEGT. The CDR3 extends over 14 amino acids. The CDR3 DNA follows: TGTGCCAGCAGCGAGACGGGCAACGGTCAGCCCCAGCATTTT. It is translated as CASSETGNGQPQHF.

This clonotype was observed at least ten times. The chain has TRBV7-2 and TRBJ1-1; D is unresolved. This CDR3 spans 13 amino acids. V was trimmed by 6 bases and J by 1 base, leaving 9 bases between them. The germline CDR1 and CDR2 sequences are SGHTA and FQGNSA. CDR3 sequence reads: CASRPTRNTEAFF. The CDR3 DNA reads TGTGCCAGCAGACCGACAAGGAACACTGAAGCTTTCTTT.

V and J are TRBV15 and TRBJ1-1, with D tentatively TRBD1 (5 bases). The CDR3 runs to 15 residues. Germline V gives CDR1 LNHNV, CDR2 YYDKDF (reference sequence). With 0 bases removed from V and 1 base from J, the gap between germline ends came to 9 bases. Written as DNA, the CDR3 is TGTGCCACCAGCAGAGATCGAGGGGCGAACACTGAAGCTTTCTTT. Protein sequence: CATSRDRGANTEAFF.

The V gene is TRBV20-1, the J gene TRBJ2-3; TRBD2 matches 12 bases. V lost 4 bases and J lost 3; bases outside the gene matches: 2. The CDR3 sequence is 14 residues long. Germline V lookup: CDR1 DFQATT, CDR2 SNEGSKA (reference sequence). The CDR3 region is CSAKTSGGTDTQYF. CDR3 nucleotide sequence: TGCAGTGCTAAAACTAGCGGGGGGACAGATACGCAGTATTTT.

In this sample, this clonotype turned up many times. The rearrangement joins TRBV7-9 to TRBJ2-7; D is undetermined. The length of the CDR3 is 14 residues. Germline lookup yields CDR1 SEHNR and CDR2 FQNEAQ (reference sequence). V was cut by 3 bases and J by 0 bases, with 9 bases left in between. In DNA form, the CDR3 reads TGTGCCAGCAGCTTCCAGGCCACCTCCTACGAGCAGTACTTC. This gives the protein CASSFQATSYEQYF.

This clonotype was counted at least ten times. The chain has TRBV6-2 or TRBV6-3 and TRBJ2-5; D remains unclear. Germline loops: CDR1 MNHEY, CDR2 SVGEGT. Trimming took off 2 bases at V and 2 bases at J, with 9 bases between the two ends. CDR3 length equals 14 residues. The CDR3 here is CASSYDGRQETQYF. The DNA of the CDR3 is TGTGCCAGCAGTTACGATGGCAGACAAGAGACCCAGTACTTC.